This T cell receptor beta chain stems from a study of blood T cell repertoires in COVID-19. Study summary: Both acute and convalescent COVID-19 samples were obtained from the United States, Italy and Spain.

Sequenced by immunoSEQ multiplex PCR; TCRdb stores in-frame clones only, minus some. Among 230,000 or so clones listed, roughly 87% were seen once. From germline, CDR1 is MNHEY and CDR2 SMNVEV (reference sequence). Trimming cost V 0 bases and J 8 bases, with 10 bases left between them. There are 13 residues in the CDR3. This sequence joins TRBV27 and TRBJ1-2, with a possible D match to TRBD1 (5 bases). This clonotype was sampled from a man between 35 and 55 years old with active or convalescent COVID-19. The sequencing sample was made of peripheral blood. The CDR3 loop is CASSLSGLEGYTF. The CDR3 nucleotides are TGTGCCAGCAGTTTATCGGGGCTTGAGGGCTACACCTTC.